This T cell receptor (beta chain) was captured by sequencing in a study of blood T cell repertoires in COVID-19. As for the study in general: Spain, Italy and the United States supplied samples that represented acute and convalescent COVID-19. T cells, B-cell-depleted T cells, or PBMCs provided the cDNA or gDNA that served as material.

The CDR3 extends over 16 amino acids. From germline, CDR1 is SGHKS and CDR2 YYEKEE (reference sequence). V lost 2 bases and J lost 4; bases outside the gene matches: 9. Per the original data handling: Estimates of nucleated cell counts were drawn from the amplification of reference gene primers. Measured with immunoSEQ multiplex PCR; TCRdb has only the in-frame clones, and not every one. V and J calls plus clone size are reproduced from that table; the DNA served to infer D and trimming. Of 200,000 to 250,000 clones listed, around 80% were seen once; the top ten hold 9.5% to 10%. The chain uses TRBV5-5 and TRBJ1-1; 9 bases are a match to TRBD1. This receptor was taken from a man aged 50-60 years with active or convalescent COVID-19. The sample taken for sequencing was peripheral blood. The CDR3 reads CASSLDPGQGPTEAFF. DNA for the CDR3: TGTGCCAGCAGCTTAGACCCTGGACAGGGGCCCACTGAAGCTTTCTTT.